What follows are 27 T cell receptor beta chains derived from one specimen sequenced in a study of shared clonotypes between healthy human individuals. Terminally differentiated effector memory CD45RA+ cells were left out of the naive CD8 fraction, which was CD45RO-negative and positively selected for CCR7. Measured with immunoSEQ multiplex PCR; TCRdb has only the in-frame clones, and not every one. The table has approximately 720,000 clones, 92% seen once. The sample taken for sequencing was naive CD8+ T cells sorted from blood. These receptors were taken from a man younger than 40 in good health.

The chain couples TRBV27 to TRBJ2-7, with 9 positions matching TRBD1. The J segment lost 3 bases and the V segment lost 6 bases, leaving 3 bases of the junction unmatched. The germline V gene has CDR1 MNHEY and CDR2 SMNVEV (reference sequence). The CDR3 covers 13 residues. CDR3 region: CASRRTGDYEQYF. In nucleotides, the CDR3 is TGTGCCAGCAGGAGGACAGGGGACTACGAGCAGTACTTC.

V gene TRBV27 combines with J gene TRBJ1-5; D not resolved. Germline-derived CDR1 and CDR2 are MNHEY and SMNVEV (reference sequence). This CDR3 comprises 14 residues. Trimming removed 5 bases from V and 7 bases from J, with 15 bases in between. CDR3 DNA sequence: TGTGCCAGCAGTCGGGAGGTGATTTGGCAGCCCCAGCATTTT. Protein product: CASSREVIWQPQHF.

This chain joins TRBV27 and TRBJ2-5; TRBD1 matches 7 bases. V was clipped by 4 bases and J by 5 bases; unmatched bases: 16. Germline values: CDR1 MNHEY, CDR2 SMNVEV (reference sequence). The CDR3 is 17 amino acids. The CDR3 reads CASSSIGVTGAEETQYF. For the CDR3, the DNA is TGTGCCAGCAGTTCAATAGGCGTCACAGGGGCGGAGGAGACCCAGTACTTC.

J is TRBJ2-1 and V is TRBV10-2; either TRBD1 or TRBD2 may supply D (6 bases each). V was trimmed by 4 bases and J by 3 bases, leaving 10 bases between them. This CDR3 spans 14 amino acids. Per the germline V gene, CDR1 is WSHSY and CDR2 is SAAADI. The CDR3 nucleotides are TGCGCCAGCAGTGTAGGGGGGAGCTACAATGAGCAGTTCTTC. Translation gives CASSVGGSYNEQFF.

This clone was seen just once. Here the CDR3 reads CASSGVVDRVFTGELFF. CDR3 nucleotides: TGTGCCAGCAGTGGCGTTGTGGACAGGGTTTTCACCGGGGAGCTGTTTTTT. J is TRBJ2-2 and V is TRBV2; 8 bases are a match to TRBD1. The CDR3 is 17 amino acids. The trim removed 4 bases at V and 4 bases at J, leaving 11 bases unmatched. Germline assignment: CDR1 SNHLY and CDR2 FYNNEI.

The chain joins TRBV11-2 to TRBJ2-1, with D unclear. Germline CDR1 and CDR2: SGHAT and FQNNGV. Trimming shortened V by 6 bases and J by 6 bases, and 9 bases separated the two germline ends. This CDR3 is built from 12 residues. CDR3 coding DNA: TGTGCCAGCAGGATACTATCCAATGAGCAGTTCTTC. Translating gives CASRILSNEQFF.

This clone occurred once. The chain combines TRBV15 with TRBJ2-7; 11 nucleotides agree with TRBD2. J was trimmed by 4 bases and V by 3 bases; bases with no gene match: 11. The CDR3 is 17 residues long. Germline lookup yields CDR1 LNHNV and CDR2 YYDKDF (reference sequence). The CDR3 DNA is TGTGCCACCAGCAGTCGTAGCGGGAGGGCCATGGTGTACGAGCAGTACTTC. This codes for CATSSRSGRAMVYEQYF.

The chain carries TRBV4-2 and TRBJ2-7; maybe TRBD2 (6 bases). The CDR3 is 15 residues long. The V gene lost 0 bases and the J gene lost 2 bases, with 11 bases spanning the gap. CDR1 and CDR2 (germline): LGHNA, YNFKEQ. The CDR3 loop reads CASSQDGDFTYEQYF. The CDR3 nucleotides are TGTGCCAGCAGCCAAGATGGGGACTTTACCTACGAGCAGTACTTC.

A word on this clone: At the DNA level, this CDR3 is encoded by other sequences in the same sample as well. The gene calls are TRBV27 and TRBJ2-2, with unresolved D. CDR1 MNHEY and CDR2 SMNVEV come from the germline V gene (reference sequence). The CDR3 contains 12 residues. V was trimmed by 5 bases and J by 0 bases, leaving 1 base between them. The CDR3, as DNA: TGTGCCAGCAGTACGAACACCGGGGAGCTGTTTTTT. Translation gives CASSTNTGELFF.

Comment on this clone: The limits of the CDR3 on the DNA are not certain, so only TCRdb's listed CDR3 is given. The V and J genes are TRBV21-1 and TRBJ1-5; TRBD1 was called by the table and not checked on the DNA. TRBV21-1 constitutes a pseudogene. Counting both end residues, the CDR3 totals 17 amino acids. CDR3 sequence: CASSKGVGTGAHQPQHF.

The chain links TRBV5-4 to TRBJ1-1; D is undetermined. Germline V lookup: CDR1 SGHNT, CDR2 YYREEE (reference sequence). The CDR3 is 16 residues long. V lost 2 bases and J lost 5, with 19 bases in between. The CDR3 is CASSFGYGMEGTEAFF. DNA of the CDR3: TGTGCCAGCAGCTTTGGGTATGGTATGGAAGGGACTGAAGCTTTCTTT.

CDR3 region: CASSVAGAENYGYTF. The CDR3 nucleotides are TGTGCCAGCAGCGTAGCTGGGGCAGAGAACTATGGCTACACCTTC. This chain links TRBV9 with TRBJ1-2, with D possibly matching TRBD1 (5 bases). The CDR3 spans 15 residues. Germline assignment: CDR1 SGDLS and CDR2 YYNGEE. V gave up 0 bases and J gave up 2 bases, with 11 bases separating them.

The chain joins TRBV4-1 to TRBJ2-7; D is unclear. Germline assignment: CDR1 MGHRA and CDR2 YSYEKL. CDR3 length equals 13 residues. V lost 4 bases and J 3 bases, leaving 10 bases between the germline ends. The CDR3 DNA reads TGCGCCAGCAGCCTCCGTCTAGTCTACGAGCAGTACTTC. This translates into CASSLRLVYEQYF.

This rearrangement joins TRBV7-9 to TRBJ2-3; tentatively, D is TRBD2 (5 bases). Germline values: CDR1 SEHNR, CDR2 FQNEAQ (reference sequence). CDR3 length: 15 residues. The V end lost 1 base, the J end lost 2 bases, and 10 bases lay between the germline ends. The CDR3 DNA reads TGTGCCAGCAGCTTAGTTGAGCGGAACACAGATACGCAGTATTTT. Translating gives CASSLVERNTDTQYF.

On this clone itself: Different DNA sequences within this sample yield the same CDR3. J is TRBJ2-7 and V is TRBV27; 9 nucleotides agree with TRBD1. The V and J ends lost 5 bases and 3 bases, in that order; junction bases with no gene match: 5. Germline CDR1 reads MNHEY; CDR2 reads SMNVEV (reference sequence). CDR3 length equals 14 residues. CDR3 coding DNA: TGTGCCAGCAGTCACGGGACAGGGAGCTACGAGCAGTACTTC. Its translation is CASSHGTGSYEQYF.

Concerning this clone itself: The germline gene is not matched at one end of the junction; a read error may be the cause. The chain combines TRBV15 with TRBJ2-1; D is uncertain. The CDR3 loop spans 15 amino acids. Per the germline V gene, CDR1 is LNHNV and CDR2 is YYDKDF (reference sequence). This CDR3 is CATRRGGLGYNEQFF. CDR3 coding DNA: TGTGCCACCAGAAGAGGTGGCTTAGGGTACAATGAGCAGTTCTTC.

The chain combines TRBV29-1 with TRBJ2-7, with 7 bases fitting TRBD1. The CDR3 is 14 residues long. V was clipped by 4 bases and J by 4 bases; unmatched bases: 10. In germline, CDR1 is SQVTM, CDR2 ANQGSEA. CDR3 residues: CSVVPRDSRYEQYF. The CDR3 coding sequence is TGCAGCGTTGTTCCCCGGGACAGTAGGTACGAGCAGTACTTC.

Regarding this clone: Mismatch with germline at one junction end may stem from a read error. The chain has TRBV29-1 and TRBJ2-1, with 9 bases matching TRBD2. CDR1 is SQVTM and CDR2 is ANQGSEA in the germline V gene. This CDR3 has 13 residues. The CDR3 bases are TGCAGCGTGGAAGCGGGAGGAGCGAATGAGCAGTTCTTC. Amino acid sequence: CSVEAGGANEQFF.

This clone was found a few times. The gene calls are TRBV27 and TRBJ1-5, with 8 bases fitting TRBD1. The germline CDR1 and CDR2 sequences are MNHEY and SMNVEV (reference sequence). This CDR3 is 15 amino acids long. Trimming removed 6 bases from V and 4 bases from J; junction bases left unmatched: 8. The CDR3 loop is CASRYNDRGNQPQHF. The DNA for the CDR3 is TGTGCCAGCAGATACAATGACAGGGGAAATCAGCCCCAGCATTTT.

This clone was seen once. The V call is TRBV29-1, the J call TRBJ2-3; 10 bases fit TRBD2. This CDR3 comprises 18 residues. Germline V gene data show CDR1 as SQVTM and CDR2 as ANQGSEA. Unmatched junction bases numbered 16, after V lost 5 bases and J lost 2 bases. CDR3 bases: TGCAGCGTTCTAGGACTAGCGGACCCCGGCACTGTCACAGATACGCAGTATTTT. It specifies CSVLGLADPGTVTDTQYF.

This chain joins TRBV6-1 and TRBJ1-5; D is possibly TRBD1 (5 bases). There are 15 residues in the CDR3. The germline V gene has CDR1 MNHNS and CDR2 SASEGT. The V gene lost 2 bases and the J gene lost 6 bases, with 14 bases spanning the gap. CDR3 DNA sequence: TGTGCCAGCAGTGAACCTTCAGGGTTGGGTCAGCCCCAGCATTTT. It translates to CASSEPSGLGQPQHF.

The CDR3 reads CASSQEPTGSLSQETQYF. The CDR3 bases are TGTGCCAGCAGCCAAGAGCCCACCGGGAGCTTGAGCCAAGAGACCCAGTACTTC. The chain combines TRBV4-2 with TRBJ2-5; D is possibly TRBD2 (6 bases). The CDR3 has 18 amino acids. CDR1 LGHNA and CDR2 YNFKEQ come from the germline V gene. Trimming removed 0 bases at V and 1 base at J, with 18 bases between.

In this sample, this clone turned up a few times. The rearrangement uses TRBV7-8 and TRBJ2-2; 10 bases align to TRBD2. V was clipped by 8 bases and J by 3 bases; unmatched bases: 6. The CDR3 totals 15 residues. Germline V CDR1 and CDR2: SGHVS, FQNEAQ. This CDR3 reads CASGTGTSDTGELFF. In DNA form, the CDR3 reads TGTGCCAGCGGCACCGGGACTAGCGACACCGGGGAGCTGTTTTTT.

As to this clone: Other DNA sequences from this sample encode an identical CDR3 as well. CDR3 protein: CASSGGWEQYF. The DNA for the CDR3 is TGTGCCAGCAGCGGAGGGTGGGAGCAGTACTTC. The V call is TRBV11-2, the J call TRBJ2-7; maybe TRBD2 (6 bases). The ends were cut back, 5 bases at V and 7 bases at J, with 9 bases in the middle. The CDR3 contains 11 residues. Germline assignment: CDR1 SGHAT and CDR2 FQNNGV. The full variable domain, its missing parts supplied by reference TRBV11-2 and TRBJ2-7, is EAGVAQSPRYKIIEKRQSVAFWCNPISGHATLYWYQQILGQGPKLLIQFQNNGVVDDSQLPKDRFSAERLKGVDSTLKIQPAKLEDSAVYLCASSGGWEQYFGPGTRLTVT.

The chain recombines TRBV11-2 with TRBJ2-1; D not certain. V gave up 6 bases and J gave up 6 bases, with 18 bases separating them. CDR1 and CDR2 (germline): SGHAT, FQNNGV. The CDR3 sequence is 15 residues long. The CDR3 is CASSLDTSYFNEQFF. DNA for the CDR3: TGTGCCAGCAGTCTCGACACCAGCTACTTCAATGAGCAGTTCTTC.

The CDR3 loop reads CASSSGTYNEQFF. Written as DNA, the CDR3 is TGTGCCAGCAGCTCCGGTACCTACAATGAGCAGTTCTTC. This chain uses TRBV28 with TRBJ2-1, with D uncertain. The germline gives CDR1 MDHEN, CDR2 SYDVKM. The CDR3 runs 13 residues. The V end lost 6 bases, the J end lost 2 bases, and 8 bases lay between the germline ends.

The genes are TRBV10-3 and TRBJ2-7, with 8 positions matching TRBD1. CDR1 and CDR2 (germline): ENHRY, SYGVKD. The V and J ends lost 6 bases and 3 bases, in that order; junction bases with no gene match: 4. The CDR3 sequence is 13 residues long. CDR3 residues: CAISLDRGYEQYF. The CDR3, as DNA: TGTGCCATCAGCCTTGACAGGGGCTACGAGCAGTACTTC.